Below, 2 T cell receptor beta chains from the same sample are listed, as sequenced in a study of blood T cell repertoires in COVID-19. Produced via immunoSEQ multiplex PCR; TCRdb's table is partial and in-frame only. The table lists more than 95,000 clones, about 74% of them singletons. The specimen sequenced was peripheral blood. Source of these receptors: an elderly man with COVID-19, enrolled during active disease.

The rearrangement links TRBV18 to TRBJ1-3, with 7 bases identical to TRBD1. The length of the CDR3 is 16 residues. Germline V gives CDR1 KGHSH, CDR2 LQKENI. The junction had 7 bases not matched to a gene; V was cut back by 5 bases and J by 0 bases. CDR3 region: CASSSRDSRSGNTIYF. CDR3 bases: TGTGCCAGCTCATCCCGGGACAGTCGCTCTGGAAACACCATATATTTT.

This clone was recorded many times. The CDR3 region has the DNA TGTGCCAGCAGTGACGAGGGATTCTATGGCTACACCTTC. Its protein product is CASSDEGFYGYTF. This chain uses TRBV28 with TRBJ1-2; the D is unclear. The CDR3 has 13 residues. CDR1 and CDR2 from the germline V gene are MDHEN and SYDVKM. Trimming took 5 bases from V and 4 from J, leaving 11 bases between them.